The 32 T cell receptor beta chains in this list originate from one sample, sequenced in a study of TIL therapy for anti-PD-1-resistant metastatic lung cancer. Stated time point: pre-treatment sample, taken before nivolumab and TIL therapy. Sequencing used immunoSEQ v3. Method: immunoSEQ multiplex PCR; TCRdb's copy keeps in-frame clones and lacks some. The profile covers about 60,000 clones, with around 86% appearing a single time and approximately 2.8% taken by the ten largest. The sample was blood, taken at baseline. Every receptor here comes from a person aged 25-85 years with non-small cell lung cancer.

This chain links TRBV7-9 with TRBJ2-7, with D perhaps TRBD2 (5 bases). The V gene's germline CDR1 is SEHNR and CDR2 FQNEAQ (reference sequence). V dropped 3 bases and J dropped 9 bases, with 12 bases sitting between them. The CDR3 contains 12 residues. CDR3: CASSFDYGGQYF. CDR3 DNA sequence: TGTGCCAGCAGCTTCGACTACGGCGGGCAGTACTTC.

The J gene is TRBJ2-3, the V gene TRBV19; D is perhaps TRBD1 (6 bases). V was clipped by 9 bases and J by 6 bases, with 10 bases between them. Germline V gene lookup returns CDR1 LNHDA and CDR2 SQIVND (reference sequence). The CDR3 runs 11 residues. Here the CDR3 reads CASRTADTQYF. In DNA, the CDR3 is TGTGCCAGCCGGACAGCGGATACGCAGTATTTT.

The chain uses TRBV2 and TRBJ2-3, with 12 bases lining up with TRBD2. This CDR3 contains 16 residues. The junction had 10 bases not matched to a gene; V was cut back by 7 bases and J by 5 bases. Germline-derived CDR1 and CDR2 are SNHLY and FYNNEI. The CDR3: CASTGSSGGVKDTQYF. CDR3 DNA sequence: TGTGCCAGCACCGGGTCTAGCGGGGGGGTGAAAGATACGCAGTATTTT.

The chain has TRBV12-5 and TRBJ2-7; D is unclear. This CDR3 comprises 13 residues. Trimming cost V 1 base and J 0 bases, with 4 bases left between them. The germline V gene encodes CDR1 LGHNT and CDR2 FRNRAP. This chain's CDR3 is CASGLAHSYEQYF. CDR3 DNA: TGTGCTAGTGGTTTGGCTCACTCCTACGAGCAGTACTTC.

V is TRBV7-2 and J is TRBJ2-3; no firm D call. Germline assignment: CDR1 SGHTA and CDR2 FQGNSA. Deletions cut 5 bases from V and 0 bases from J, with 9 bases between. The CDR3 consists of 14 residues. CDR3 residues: CASSLFPSTDTQYF. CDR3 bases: TGTGCCAGCAGCCTCTTCCCTAGCACAGATACGCAGTATTTT.

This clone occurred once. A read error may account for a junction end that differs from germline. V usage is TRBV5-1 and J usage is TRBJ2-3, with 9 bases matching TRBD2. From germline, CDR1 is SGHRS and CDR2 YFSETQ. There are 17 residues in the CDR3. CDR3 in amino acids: CASSPGPSSGGTDTQCF. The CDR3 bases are TGCGCCAGCAGCCCTGGGCCAAGTAGCGGGGGTACAGATACGCAGTGTTTT.

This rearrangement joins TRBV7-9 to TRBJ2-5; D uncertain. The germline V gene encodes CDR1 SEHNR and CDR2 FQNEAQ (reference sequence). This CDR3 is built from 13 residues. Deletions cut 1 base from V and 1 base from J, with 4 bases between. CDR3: CASSLVTQETQYF. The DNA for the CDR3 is TGTGCCAGCAGCTTAGTAACCCAAGAGACCCAGTACTTC.

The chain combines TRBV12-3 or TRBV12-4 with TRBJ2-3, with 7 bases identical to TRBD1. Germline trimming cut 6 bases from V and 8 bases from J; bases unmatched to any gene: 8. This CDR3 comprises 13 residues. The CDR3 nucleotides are TGTGCCAGCAGACGGGACAGCCAGGGTACGCAGTATTTT. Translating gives CASRRDSQGTQYF.

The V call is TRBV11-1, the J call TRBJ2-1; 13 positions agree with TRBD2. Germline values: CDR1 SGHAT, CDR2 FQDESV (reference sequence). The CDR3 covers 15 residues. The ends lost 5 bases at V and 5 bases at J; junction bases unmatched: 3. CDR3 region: CASSRLAGGNNEQFF. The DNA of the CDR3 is TGTGCCAGCAGCCGACTAGCGGGGGGTAACAATGAGCAGTTCTTC.

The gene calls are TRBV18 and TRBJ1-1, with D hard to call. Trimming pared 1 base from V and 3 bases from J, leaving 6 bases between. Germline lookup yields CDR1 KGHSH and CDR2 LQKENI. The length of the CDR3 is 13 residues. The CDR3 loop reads CASSPHLDTEAFF. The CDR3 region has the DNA TGTGCCAGCTCACCACACCTGGACACTGAAGCTTTCTTT.

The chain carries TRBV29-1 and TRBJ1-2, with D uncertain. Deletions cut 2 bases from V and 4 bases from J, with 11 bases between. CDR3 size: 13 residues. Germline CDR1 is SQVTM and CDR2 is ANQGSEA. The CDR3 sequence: CSVEHQVSYGYTF. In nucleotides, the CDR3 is TGCAGCGTTGAACATCAGGTTAGCTATGGCTACACCTTC.

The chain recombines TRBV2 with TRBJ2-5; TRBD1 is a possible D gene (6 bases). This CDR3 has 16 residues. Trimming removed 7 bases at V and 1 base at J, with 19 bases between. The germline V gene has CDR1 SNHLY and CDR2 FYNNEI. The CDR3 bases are TGTGCCAGCATCCCGGCCAGGGGCGCCTTCCAAGAGACCCAGTACTTC. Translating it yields CASIPARGAFQETQYF.

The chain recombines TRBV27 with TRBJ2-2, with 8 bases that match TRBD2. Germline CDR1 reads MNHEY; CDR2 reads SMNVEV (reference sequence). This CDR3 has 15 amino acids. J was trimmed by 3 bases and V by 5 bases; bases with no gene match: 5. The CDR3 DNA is TGTGCCAGCAGTCAGGGACTAGTGGACACCGGGGAGCTGTTTTTT. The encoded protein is CASSQGLVDTGELFF.

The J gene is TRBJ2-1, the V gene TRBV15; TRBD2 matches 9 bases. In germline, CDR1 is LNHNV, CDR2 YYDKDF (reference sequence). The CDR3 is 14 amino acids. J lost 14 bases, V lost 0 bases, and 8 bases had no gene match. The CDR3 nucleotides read TGTGCCACCAGCAGAGACAGGGTAGCGGGAGAAGAGTTCTTC. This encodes CATSRDRVAGEEFF.

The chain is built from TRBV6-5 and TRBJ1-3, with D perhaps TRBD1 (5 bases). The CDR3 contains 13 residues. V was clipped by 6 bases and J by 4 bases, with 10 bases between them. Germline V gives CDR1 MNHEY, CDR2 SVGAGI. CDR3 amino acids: CASSRALGNTIYF. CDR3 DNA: TGTGCCAGCAGCAGGGCCCTGGGAAACACCATATATTTT.

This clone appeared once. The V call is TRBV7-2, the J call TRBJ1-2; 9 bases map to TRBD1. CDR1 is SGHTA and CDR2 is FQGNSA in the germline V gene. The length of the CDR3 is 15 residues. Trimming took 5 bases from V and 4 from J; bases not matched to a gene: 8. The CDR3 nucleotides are TGTGCCAGCAGCCGCGGACAGGGGCTGGGCTATGGCTACACCTTC. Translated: CASSRGQGLGYGYTF.

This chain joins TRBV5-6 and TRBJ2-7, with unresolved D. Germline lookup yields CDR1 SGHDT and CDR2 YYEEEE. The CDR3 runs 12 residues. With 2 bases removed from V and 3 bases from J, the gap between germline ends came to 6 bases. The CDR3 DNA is TGTGCCAGCAGCTTTACGGGCTACGAGCAGTACTTC. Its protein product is CASSFTGYEQYF.

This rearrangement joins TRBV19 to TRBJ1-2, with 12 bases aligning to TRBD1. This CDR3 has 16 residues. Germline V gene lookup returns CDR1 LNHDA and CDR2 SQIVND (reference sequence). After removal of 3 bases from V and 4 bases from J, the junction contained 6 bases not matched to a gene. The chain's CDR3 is CASSIGDRGRSYGYTF. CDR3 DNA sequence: TGTGCCAGTAGTATTGGGGACAGGGGGCGAAGCTATGGCTACACCTTC.

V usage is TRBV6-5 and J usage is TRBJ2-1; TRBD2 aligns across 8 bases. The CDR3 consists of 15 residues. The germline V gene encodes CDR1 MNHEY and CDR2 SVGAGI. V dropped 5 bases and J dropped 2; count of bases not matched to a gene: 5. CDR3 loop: CASSPGGVTYNEQFF. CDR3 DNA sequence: TGTGCCAGCAGTCCCGGGGGGGTGACCTACAATGAGCAGTTCTTC.

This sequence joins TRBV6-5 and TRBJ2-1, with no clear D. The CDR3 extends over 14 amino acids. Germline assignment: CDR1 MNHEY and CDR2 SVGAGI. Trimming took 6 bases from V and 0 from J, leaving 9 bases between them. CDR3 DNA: TGTGCCAGCAGAGTGGATAGCTCCTACAATGAGCAGTTCTTC. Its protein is CASRVDSSYNEQFF.

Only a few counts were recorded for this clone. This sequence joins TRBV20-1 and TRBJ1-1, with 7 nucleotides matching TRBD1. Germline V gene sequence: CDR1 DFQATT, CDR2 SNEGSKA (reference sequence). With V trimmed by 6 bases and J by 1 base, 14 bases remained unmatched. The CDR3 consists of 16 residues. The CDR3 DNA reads TGCAGTGCCAGTGGAGGACAGGAGAGGTGGAACACTGAAGCTTTCTTT. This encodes CSASGGQERWNTEAFF.

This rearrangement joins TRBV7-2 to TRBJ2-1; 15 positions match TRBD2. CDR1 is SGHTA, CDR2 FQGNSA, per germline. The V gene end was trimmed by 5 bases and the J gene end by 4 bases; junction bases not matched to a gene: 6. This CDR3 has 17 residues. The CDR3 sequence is CASSPGTSGGLYNEQFF. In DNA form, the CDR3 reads TGTGCCAGCAGCCCAGGGACTAGCGGGGGGCTATACAATGAGCAGTTCTTC. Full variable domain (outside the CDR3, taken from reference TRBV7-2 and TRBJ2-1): GAGVSQSPSNKVTEKGKDVELRCDPISGHTALYWYRQSLGQGLEFLIYFQGNSAPDKSGLPSDRFSAERTGGSVSTLTIQRTQQEDSAVYLCASSPGTSGGLYNEQFFGPGTRLTVL.

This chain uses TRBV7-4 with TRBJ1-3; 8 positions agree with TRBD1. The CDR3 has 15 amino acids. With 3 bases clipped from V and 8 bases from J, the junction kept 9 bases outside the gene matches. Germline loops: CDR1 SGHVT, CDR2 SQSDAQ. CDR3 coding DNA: TGTGCCAGCAGCTTCTTCAATACAGGGGGACACACCATATATTTT. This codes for CASSFFNTGGHTIYF.

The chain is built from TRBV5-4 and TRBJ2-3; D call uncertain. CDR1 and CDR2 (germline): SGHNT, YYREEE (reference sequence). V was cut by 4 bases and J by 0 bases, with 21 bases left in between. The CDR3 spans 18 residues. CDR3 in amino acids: CASSLDLSPTTSTDTQYF. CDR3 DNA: TGTGCCAGCAGCCTAGACCTCAGCCCTACCACTAGCACAGATACGCAGTATTTT.

CDR3 residues: CASNGVWNTGELFF. Here the CDR3 DNA reads TGTGCCAGCAACGGGGTCTGGAACACCGGGGAGCTGTTTTTT. V gene TRBV6-5 combines with J gene TRBJ2-2; possibly TRBD2 for D (5 bases). V was cut by 7 bases and J by 1 base, with 10 bases left in between. The CDR3 consists of 14 residues. Germline V CDR1 and CDR2: MNHEY, SVGAGI.

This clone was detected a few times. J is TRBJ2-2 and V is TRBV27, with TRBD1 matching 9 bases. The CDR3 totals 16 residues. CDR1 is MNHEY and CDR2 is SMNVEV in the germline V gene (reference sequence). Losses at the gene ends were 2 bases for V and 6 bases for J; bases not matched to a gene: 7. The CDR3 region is CASSLDWTGVSGELFF. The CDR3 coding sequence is TGTGCCAGCAGTTTAGATTGGACAGGGGTTTCCGGGGAGCTGTTTTTT.

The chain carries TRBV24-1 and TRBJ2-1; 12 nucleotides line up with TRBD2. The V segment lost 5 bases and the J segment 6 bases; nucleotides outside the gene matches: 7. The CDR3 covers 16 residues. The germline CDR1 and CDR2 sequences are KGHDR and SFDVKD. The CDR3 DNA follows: TGTGCCACCAGTGCCTGGACTAGCGGGAACTCCAATGAGCAGTTCTTC. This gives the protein CATSAWTSGNSNEQFF.

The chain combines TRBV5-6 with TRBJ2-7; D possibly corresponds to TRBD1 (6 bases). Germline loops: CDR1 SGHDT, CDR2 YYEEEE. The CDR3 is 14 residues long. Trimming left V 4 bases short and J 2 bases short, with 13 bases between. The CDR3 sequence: CASSVGQSPYEQYF. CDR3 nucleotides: TGTGCCAGCAGCGTTGGACAGAGTCCCTACGAGCAGTACTTC.

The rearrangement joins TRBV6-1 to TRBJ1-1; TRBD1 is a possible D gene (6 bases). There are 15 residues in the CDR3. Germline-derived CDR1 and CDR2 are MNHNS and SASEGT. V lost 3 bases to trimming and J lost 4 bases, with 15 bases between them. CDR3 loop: CASSDRDRRSTEAFF. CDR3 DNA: TGTGCCAGCAGTGACCGCGACAGGAGGAGCACTGAAGCTTTCTTT.

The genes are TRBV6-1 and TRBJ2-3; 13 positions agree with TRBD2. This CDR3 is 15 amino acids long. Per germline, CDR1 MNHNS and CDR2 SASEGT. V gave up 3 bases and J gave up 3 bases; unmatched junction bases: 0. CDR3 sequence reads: CASSETSGGTDTQYF. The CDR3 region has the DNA TGTGCCAGCAGTGAGACTAGCGGGGGGACAGATACGCAGTATTTT.

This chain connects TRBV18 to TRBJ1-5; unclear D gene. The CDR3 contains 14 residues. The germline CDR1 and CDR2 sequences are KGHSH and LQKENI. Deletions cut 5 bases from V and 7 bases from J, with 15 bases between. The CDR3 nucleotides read TGTGCCAGCTCAGTAGCTTCGGACGGCCAGCCCCAGCATTTT. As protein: CASSVASDGQPQHF.

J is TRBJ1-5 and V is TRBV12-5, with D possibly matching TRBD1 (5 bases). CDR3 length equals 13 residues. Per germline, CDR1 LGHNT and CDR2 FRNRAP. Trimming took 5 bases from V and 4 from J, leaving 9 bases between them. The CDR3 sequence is CASGDRGNQPQHF. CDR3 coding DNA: TGTGCTAGTGGTGACAGAGGTAATCAGCCCCAGCATTTT.